The 15 T cell receptor beta chains reported below all come from one sample, sequenced in a study of human T cells and chemical hapten exposure. A single record per CDR3 protein comes from TCRdb applying MiXCR to the RACE reads. This sample yields 300,000 to 450,000 distinct CDR3 sequences, of which over 5% are seen a single time; around 8% belongs to the top ten. Documented time point: pre-sensitization, week 0. Regarding treatment: therapeutic diphenylcyclopropenone sensitization with weekly scalp DPC. This specimen consisted of whole blood, obtained in connection with sensitization to the hapten diphenylcyclopropenone (DPC). The source is a woman between 18 and 29 years old with alopecia areata. Some clones in this sample may be carry-over from other donors' samples.

This clonotype occurred many times. DNA for the CDR3: TGCAGCGTTGCGCAGGTCCTCAGCACAGATACGCAGTATTTT. Its protein product is CSVAQVLSTDTQYF. This chain links TRBV29-1 with TRBJ2-3; no clear D gene. The CDR3 runs 14 residues. V gave up 4 bases and J gave up 0 bases, with 11 bases separating them. CDR1 SQVTM and CDR2 ANQGSEA come from the germline V gene.

In this sample, this clonotype turned up a few times. The gene calls are TRBV9 and TRBJ2-3; no firm D call. Trimming took 4 bases from V and 1 from J, leaving 10 bases between them. Germline-derived CDR1 and CDR2 are SGDLS and YYNGEE. The CDR3 runs 14 residues. CDR3 bases: TGTGCCAGCAGCCGCGGACGGGGCACAGATACGCAGTATTTT. Protein product: CASSRGRGTDTQYF.

This chain uses TRBV4-1 with TRBJ1-3; 8 positions match TRBD1. CDR1 MGHRA and CDR2 YSYEKL come from the germline V gene. The CDR3 loop spans 16 amino acids. V trimming: 6 bases; J trimming: 1 base; junction bases outside the gene matches: 8. In nucleotides, the CDR3 is TGCGCCAGCAGTAACGGACAGGGTGGTTCTGGAAACACCATATATTTT. Protein: CASSNGQGGSGNTIYF.

V usage is TRBV20-1 and J usage is TRBJ2-1, with 8 positions matching TRBD2. After removal of 1 base from V and 8 bases from J, the junction contained 4 bases not matched to a gene. The germline V gene has CDR1 DFQATT and CDR2 SNEGSKA (reference sequence). The CDR3 loop spans 13 amino acids. The CDR3, as DNA: TGCAGTGCTAGAGCGGGGGGGCCCGATGAGCAGTTCTTC. Protein sequence: CSARAGGPDEQFF.

This clonotype was seen more than once but under ten times. The rearrangement uses TRBV12-5 and TRBJ2-3; 7 nucleotides line up with TRBD1. The CDR3 covers 15 residues. V dropped 6 bases and J dropped 2; count of bases not matched to a gene: 8. Germline assignment: CDR1 LGHNT and CDR2 FRNRAP. CDR3 bases: TGTGCTAGTGGCAAGGGACAGACTTACACAGATACGCAGTATTTT. Translated, it gives CASGKGQTYTDTQYF.

This clonotype appeared many times. The chain recombines TRBV7-2 with TRBJ2-5; 9 bases agree with TRBD2. In germline, CDR1 is SGHTA, CDR2 FQGNSA. V trimming: 5 bases; J trimming: 4 bases; junction bases outside the gene matches: 5. The CDR3 contains 14 residues. The CDR3 sequence: CASSPAGGRETQYF. The DNA for the CDR3 is TGTGCCAGCAGCCCGGCGGGGGGGCGAGAGACCCAGTACTTC.

This clonotype has more than one count but fewer than ten. This chain links TRBV9 with TRBJ2-1, with 11 nucleotides matching TRBD2. V gave up 0 bases and J gave up 9 bases; unmatched junction bases: 8. Germline CDR1 and CDR2: SGDLS and YYNGEE. This CDR3 has 16 residues. CDR3 amino acids: CASSVGLAGGVGEQFF. The CDR3 nucleotides read TGTGCCAGCAGCGTAGGTCTAGCGGGGGGAGTTGGTGAGCAGTTCTTC.

The rearrangement uses TRBV6-6 and TRBJ1-1; TRBD1 is a possible D gene (5 bases). CDR1 and CDR2 from the germline V gene are MNHNY and SVGAGI (reference sequence). This CDR3 is 17 amino acids long. Trimming pared 2 bases from V and 1 base from J, leaving 17 bases between. This chain's CDR3 is CASSYGSGIGQNTEAFF. In DNA form, the CDR3 reads TGTGCCAGCAGTTACGGTTCCGGGATAGGACAGAACACTGAAGCTTTCTTT.

This chain connects TRBV20-1 to TRBJ2-6; D is perhaps TRBD1 (7 bases). V lost 5 bases, J lost 0 bases, and 17 bases lay in between. This CDR3 comprises 17 residues. In germline, CDR1 is DFQATT, CDR2 SNEGSKA (reference sequence). CDR3 bases: TGCAGTGCTTCAGGGCGGGACAGAGCCTCTGGGGCCAACGTCCTGACTTTC. Residues: CSASGRDRASGANVLTF.

In this sample, this clonotype turned up many times. The chain couples TRBV12-3 or TRBV12-4 to TRBJ1-1, with D tentatively TRBD1 (5 bases). The CDR3 loop spans 16 amino acids. Between the trimmed V and J ends, which lost 5 bases and 1 base, there was a span of 17 bases. CDR3 residues: CASSPTGGGGNTEAFF. CDR3 in DNA: TGTGCCAGCAGTCCAACCGGGGGGGGAGGGAACACTGAAGCTTTCTTT.

In this sample, this clonotype turned up a few times. The V and J genes are TRBV24-1 and TRBJ1-6; unclear D gene. The CDR3 consists of 14 residues. Germline V CDR1 and CDR2: KGHDR, SFDVKD. V was trimmed by 8 bases and J by 0 bases, leaving 7 bases between them. The DNA of the CDR3 is TGTGCCACCACGGGAATCTCCTATAATTCACCCCTCCACTTT. This gives the protein CATTGISYNSPLHF.

The J gene is TRBJ2-2, the V gene TRBV6-5; 14 positions match TRBD2. Germline V gene sequence: CDR1 MNHEY, CDR2 SVGAGI. The V and J ends lost 0 bases and 0 bases, in that order; junction bases with no gene match: 6. CDR3 length: 20 residues. The CDR3 region is CASSYSGTSGGLANTGELFF. CDR3 nucleotides: TGTGCCAGCAGTTACTCGGGGACTAGCGGGGGCCTGGCGAACACCGGGGAGCTGTTTTTT.

The V gene is TRBV7-2, the J gene TRBJ2-3; D ambiguous. Germline values: CDR1 SGHTA, CDR2 FQGNSA. The CDR3 extends over 15 amino acids. V gave up 5 bases and J gave up 2 bases, with 14 bases separating them. The DNA for the CDR3 is TGTGCCAGCAGCGATTTATGGAAATTCACAGATACGCAGTATTTT. This codes for CASSDLWKFTDTQYF. Filled out from reference TRBV7-2 and TRBJ2-3, the complete variable domain reads GAGVSQSPSNKVTEKGKDVELRCDPISGHTALYWYRQSLGQGLEFLIYFQGNSAPDKSGLPSDRFSAERTGGSVSTLTIQRTQQEDSAVYLCASSDLWKFTDTQYFGPGTRLTVL.

This clonotype was observed many times. V gene TRBV3-1 combines with J gene TRBJ2-7; 9 bases agree with TRBD1. Trimming took 0 bases from V and 0 from J; bases not matched to a gene: 6. Germline V lookup: CDR1 LGHDT, CDR2 YNNKEL (reference sequence). The CDR3 has 17 residues. The CDR3 loop is CASSQDRTDRGSYEQYF. The CDR3 DNA sequence: TGTGCCAGCAGCCAAGATCGAACGGACAGGGGCTCCTACGAGCAGTACTTC.

This clonotype turned up a few times. In DNA form, the CDR3 reads TGTGCCATCAGTGAAGTCAGACTGGAGACCCAGTACTTC. It yields the protein CAISEVRLETQYF. This rearrangement joins TRBV10-3 to TRBJ2-5; D remains ambiguous. The CDR3 covers 13 residues. Germline values: CDR1 ENHRY, CDR2 SYGVKD. Trimming stripped 3 bases from V and 5 bases from J, with 10 bases between.